Each of the 30 T cell receptor beta chains below was sequenced from the same sample in a study of blood T cells in healthy people across ages. Alongside a J-beta primer mix, a sample-barcoded 5' primer served in a second PCR lasting 7 to 11 cycles. One entry per CDR3 protein, called by TCRdb with MiXCR from the 5' RACE reads. The sample contains 700,000 or so distinct CDR3 sequences, about a fifth of which appear only once. The sequencing sample was made of blood. The receptor set was obtained from a man between 65 and 79 years old in good health.

This clonotype was counted only a few times. This chain uses TRBV29-1 with TRBJ2-2; either TRBD1 or TRBD2 may supply D (5 bases each). The CDR3 contains 14 residues. The V end lost 7 bases, the J end lost 1 base, and 13 bases lay between the germline ends. The germline gives CDR1 SQVTM, CDR2 ANQGSEA. In DNA form, the CDR3 reads TGCAGCGGGCGAGTTGGGGGGAACACCGGGGAGCTGTTTTTT. This gives the protein CSGRVGGNTGELFF.

This clonotype was picked up a small number of times. The chain carries TRBV6-6 and TRBJ2-5; 7 positions agree with TRBD1. TRBJ2-1 matches the DNA end more closely, so the J call is doubtful. CDR3 length equals 13 residues. Germline V gene sequence: CDR1 MNHNY, CDR2 SVGAGI (reference sequence). The CDR3 is CASLKGQLYEQFF. The CDR3 nucleotides read TGTGCCAGCCTGAAGGGACAGCTCTATGAGCAGTTCTTC.

The sample holds a few counts of this clonotype. This chain connects TRBV5-1 to TRBJ1-1; 9 nucleotides align to TRBD1. V shed 2 bases and J 3 bases; nucleotides not matched to a gene: 5. This CDR3 has 15 amino acids. Germline assignment: CDR1 SGHRS and CDR2 YFSETQ. CDR3 residues: CASSLLQGADTEAFF. The CDR3 bases are TGCGCCAGCAGCTTATTACAGGGGGCTGACACTGAAGCTTTCTTT.

V gene TRBV6-6 combines with J gene TRBJ1-1, with D hard to call. The CDR3 spans 13 residues. The V gene's germline CDR1 is MNHNY and CDR2 SVGAGI (reference sequence). Trimming removed 6 bases from V and 1 base from J, with 9 bases in between. The chain's CDR3 is CASRGSQNTEAFF. The CDR3 DNA reads TGTGCCAGCAGGGGGAGTCAGAACACTGAAGCTTTCTTT.

The genes are TRBV9 and TRBJ1-6; 7 bases match TRBD1. Germline loops: CDR1 SGDLS, CDR2 YYNGEE. V lost 4 bases and J lost 0; bases outside the gene matches: 7. The CDR3 length is 17 residues. CDR3 in DNA: TGTGCCAGCAGCTTAGGGACAGCGAGCTCCTATAATTCACCCCTCCACTTT. Its protein is CASSLGTASSYNSPLHF.

This clonotype was found a few times. The chain recombines TRBV3-1 with TRBJ2-1, with 11 bases matching TRBD2. V shed 5 bases, J shed 2 bases, and the junction held 5 bases outside the gene matches. Germline V gene data show CDR1 as LGHDT and CDR2 as YNNKEL (reference sequence). CDR3 length: 16 residues. CDR3 sequence reads: CASSRVAGGPYNEQFF. DNA of the CDR3: TGTGCCAGCAGCAGGGTAGCGGGAGGGCCCTACAATGAGCAGTTCTTC.

V gene TRBV7-2 combines with J gene TRBJ2-3; D is possibly TRBD2 (6 bases). Germline V CDR1 and CDR2: SGHTA, FQGNSA. The CDR3 runs to 13 residues. Trimming shortened V by 10 bases and J by 6 bases, and 17 bases separated the two germline ends. The CDR3 sequence is CAIRRIAGDTQYF. The CDR3 region has the DNA TGTGCCATCCGACGAATCGCGGGGGATACGCAGTATTTT.

The chain recombines TRBV15 with TRBJ2-5; D not certain. TRBJ2-7 explains the end of the DNA better; the J call may be wrong. This CDR3 region has 14 residues. CDR1 LNHNV and CDR2 YYDKDF come from the germline V gene (reference sequence). CDR3 region: CATRSNSIFDEQYF. The CDR3 DNA is TGTGCCACCCGCTCAAACTCTATATTTGACGAGCAGTACTTC.

As to this clonotype: It is likely a read error, because the conserved phenylalanine at the end of the CDR3 is missing. The gene calls are TRBV27 and TRBJ2-5; the match to TRBD1 covers 9 bases. The CDR3 sequence is 14 residues long. Germline assignment: CDR1 MNHEY and CDR2 SMNVEV (reference sequence). V shed 3 bases, J shed 11 bases, and the junction held 10 bases outside the gene matches. The CDR3 DNA reads as TGTGCCAGCAGTTTGGGACAGGGAGCAATGCAGCAGTACGTC. This encodes CASSLGQGAMQQYV.

This clonotype was observed a handful of times. CDR3 nucleotides: TGCAGTGCTAGAGATCCGGGCGGGACCTCCTACAATGAGCAGTTCTTC. Translated: CSARDPGGTSYNEQFF. J is TRBJ2-1 and V is TRBV20-1; tentative D call: TRBD2 (6 bases). Trimming left V 0 bases short and J 0 bases short, with 12 bases between. Germline V lookup: CDR1 DFQATT, CDR2 SNEGSKA (reference sequence). The CDR3 is made up of 16 amino acids.

This clonotype was seen more than once but under ten times. This chain joins TRBV5-1 and TRBJ2-5; 14 nucleotides align to TRBD2. CDR1 is SGHRS, CDR2 YFSETQ, per germline. Trimming removed 2 bases from V and 4 bases from J; junction bases left unmatched: 4. The CDR3 covers 16 residues. Written as DNA, the CDR3 is TGCGCCAGCAGCTTCGGGACTAGCGGGAGCGGAGAGACCCAGTACTTC. It translates to CASSFGTSGSGETQYF.

CDR3 sequence: CASSLAERLAGAYNEQFF. The DNA for the CDR3 is TGTGCCAGCAGCTTAGCGGAGCGTCTAGCGGGAGCCTACAATGAGCAGTTCTTC. The chain links TRBV7-8 to TRBJ2-1; 10 bases fit TRBD2. After removal of 0 bases from V and 2 bases from J, the junction contained 7 bases not matched to a gene. The germline CDR1 and CDR2 sequences are SGHVS and FQNEAQ. There are 18 residues in the CDR3.

Only a few counts were recorded for this clonotype. J is TRBJ2-1 and V is TRBV4-3; TRBD2 matches at 9 bases. V was pared by 0 bases and J by 6 bases, with 15 bases of the junction left unmatched. Germline CDR1 is LGHNA and CDR2 is YSLEER. This CDR3 is built from 19 residues. As DNA, the CDR3 is TGCGCCAGCAGCCAAGACTCCGCGGTGGGTAGCGGGAGTTCCAATGAGCAGTTCTTC. Residues: CASSQDSAVGSGSSNEQFF.

This clonotype has a handful of counts. This chain joins TRBV6-6 and TRBJ1-1; D is unclear. The length of the CDR3 is 13 residues. Trimming left V 2 bases short and J 6 bases short, with 10 bases between. Germline-derived CDR1 and CDR2 are MNHNY and SVGAGI (reference sequence). The CDR3: CASSYGDRAEAFF. CDR3 bases: TGTGCCAGCAGTTACGGCGATAGGGCTGAAGCTTTCTTT.

This clonotype has a handful of counts. The V gene is TRBV11-2, the J gene TRBJ2-5, with D uncertain. The ends were cut back, 5 bases at V and 7 bases at J, with 14 bases in the middle. There are 13 residues in the CDR3. Germline CDR1 is SGHAT and CDR2 is FQNNGV. This CDR3 is CASSPPNLGTQYF. CDR3 DNA sequence: TGTGCCAGCAGCCCCCCAAACCTAGGGACCCAGTACTTC.

The chain carries TRBV5-1 and TRBJ2-5; 10 positions agree with TRBD2. With 4 bases clipped from V and 4 bases from J, the junction kept 4 bases outside the gene matches. The germline V gene has CDR1 SGHRS and CDR2 YFSETQ. The CDR3 runs 14 residues. The CDR3: CASSPRLAGETQYF. The CDR3 DNA sequence: TGCGCCAGCAGCCCCAGACTAGCGGGAGAGACCCAGTACTTC.

The chain carries TRBV4-1 and TRBJ2-3, with 8 nucleotides matching TRBD1. Germline CDR1 and CDR2: MGHRA and YSYEKL. The CDR3 is made up of 15 amino acids. J gave up 4 bases and V 4 bases, and 7 bases lay outside the gene matches. CDR3 bases: TGCGCCAGCAGCCGACCGGACAGGGACGCAGATACGCAGTATTTT. Residues: CASSRPDRDADTQYF.

The genes are TRBV20-1 and TRBJ2-5, with D possibly matching TRBD2 (6 bases). The better agreement between TRBJ2-7 and the DNA end casts doubt on the J call. The CDR3 spans 11 residues. The V gene's germline CDR1 is DFQATT and CDR2 SNEGSKA (reference sequence). The CDR3 coding sequence is TGCAGTGTGACCGCGGGATACGAGCAGTACGTC. Its protein is CSVTAGYEQYV.

The J gene is TRBJ1-6, the V gene TRBV12-3 or TRBV12-4; perhaps TRBD1 as D (6 bases). This CDR3 region has 16 residues. Deletions cut 7 bases from V and 9 bases from J, with 22 bases between. For the CDR3, the DNA is TGTGCCAGCAAAAAAACGGGGGCAGGGGTGTCTTCACCCCTCCACTTT. Its translation: CASKKTGAGVSSPLHF.

The rearrangement joins TRBV7-2 to TRBJ2-2; 8 positions match TRBD2. Germline trimming cut 7 bases from V and 7 bases from J; bases unmatched to any gene: 11. The CDR3 covers 15 residues. Germline lookup yields CDR1 SGHTA and CDR2 FQGNSA. DNA of the CDR3: TGTGCCAGCACCTATTCCGGGACTAGGAGCGGGGAGCTGTTTTTT. Protein product: CASTYSGTRSGELFF.

This clonotype was observed a single time. The rearrangement joins TRBV20-1 to TRBJ1-1, with D maybe TRBD1 (6 bases). Germline V CDR1 and CDR2: DFQATT, SNEGSKA (reference sequence). Deletions cut 5 bases from V and 4 bases from J, with 17 bases between. The CDR3 is made up of 14 amino acids. CDR3 loop: CSAGVGGASTEAFF. CDR3 DNA: TGCAGTGCTGGGGTCGGGGGGGCGAGCACTGAAGCTTTCTTT.

This chain uses TRBV3-1 with TRBJ1-6; D is possibly TRBD1 (5 bases). This CDR3 comprises 16 residues. The V gene lost 6 bases and the J gene lost 1 base, with 13 bases spanning the gap. Germline CDR1 reads LGHDT; CDR2 reads YNNKEL (reference sequence). The CDR3 DNA reads TGTGCCAGCAGTTCGGGGGGAGCTTCCTATAATTCACCCCTCCACTTT. Translation: CASSSGGASYNSPLHF.

This rearrangement joins TRBV7-9 to TRBJ1-1; possible D gene TRBD1, 5 bases. V gave up 1 base and J gave up 13 bases, with 16 bases separating them. CDR1 is SEHNR and CDR2 is FQNEAQ in the germline V gene (reference sequence). The CDR3 covers 13 residues. The CDR3 nucleotides read TGTGCCAGCAGCTTAGGACCAGGGACGGGAGTTTTCTTT. This gives the protein CASSLGPGTGVFF.

This clonotype turned up a few times. CDR3 region: CASSPGASDNTDTQYF. Here the CDR3 DNA reads TGTGCCAGCAGCCCCGGGGCTAGCGACAACACAGATACGCAGTATTTT. V is TRBV9 and J is TRBJ2-3, with a tentative D call TRBD2 (6 bases). V was shortened by 4 bases and J by 2 bases, with 17 bases between the two germline ends. The germline CDR1 and CDR2 sequences are SGDLS and YYNGEE. The CDR3 runs to 16 residues.

This chain links TRBV20-1 with TRBJ2-2, with 10 bases fitting TRBD2. Germline V CDR1 and CDR2: DFQATT, SNEGSKA (reference sequence). The CDR3 totals 14 residues. The ends lost 3 bases at V and 5 bases at J; junction bases unmatched: 3. The CDR3 reads CSASVSGGTGELFF. The CDR3 DNA is TGCAGTGCTAGTGTTAGCGGGGGGACCGGGGAGCTGTTTTTT.

The chain employs TRBV29-1 and TRBJ2-1, with 13 bases lining up with TRBD2. The CDR3 covers 13 residues. Germline V CDR1 and CDR2: SQVTM, ANQGSEA. The V and J ends lost 8 bases and 9 bases, in that order; junction bases with no gene match: 7. The CDR3 DNA reads as TGCAGCATCTGGACTAGCGGGGGTGGTGAGCAGTTCTTC. Its protein is CSIWTSGGGEQFF.

This sequence joins TRBV28 and TRBJ2-1, with 9 bases lining up with TRBD1. The J call may be mistaken, given a closer DNA end match to TRBJ2-7. The CDR3 consists of 13 residues. Germline V CDR1 and CDR2: MDHEN, SYDVKM. CDR3 loop: CASFPGQGYEQYF. DNA for the CDR3: TGTGCCAGCTTCCCGGGACAGGGCTACGAGCAGTACTTC.

This clonotype was counted at least ten times. This sequence joins TRBV5-1 and TRBJ1-5; the match to TRBD1 covers 7 bases. Trimming cost V 0 bases and J 3 bases; bases outside gene matches: 6. The CDR3 is made up of 16 amino acids. Germline lookup yields CDR1 SGHRS and CDR2 YFSETQ. CDR3 sequence (DNA): TGCGCCAGCAGCTTGGGGCCCAGGGGGAACAATCAGCCCCAGCATTTT. This sequence encodes CASSLGPRGNNQPQHF.

This clonotype was recorded a few times. The CDR3: CSVSAGVWDEQFF. For the CDR3, the DNA is TGCAGTGTTTCAGCGGGAGTTTGGGATGAGCAGTTCTTC. The chain has TRBV20-1 and TRBJ2-1; 8 bases map to TRBD2. Unmatched junction bases numbered 10, after V lost 7 bases and J lost 8 bases. The CDR3 covers 13 residues. The germline V gene encodes CDR1 DFQATT and CDR2 SNEGSKA (reference sequence).

The V and J genes are TRBV29-1 and TRBJ2-7; perhaps TRBD1 as D (6 bases). The CDR3 length is 13 residues. Deletions cut 4 bases from V and 2 bases from J, with 12 bases between. From germline, CDR1 is SQVTM and CDR2 ANQGSEA. CDR3 amino acids: CSVGRGQTYEQYF. The CDR3 coding sequence is TGCAGCGTTGGGCGAGGACAGACCTACGAGCAGTACTTC.